Listed below are T cell receptor beta chains from one sample, sequenced in a study of CD8 T cells in ankylosing spondylitis. TCRdb independently ran MiXCR on the 5' RACE reads; one entry per CDR3 protein. Altogether some 100,000 distinct CDR3 sequences are present, about 8.3% being singletons, with the ten largest covering roughly 9.9%. Sequencing input: blood, either unsorted or a sorted T cell fraction (not recorded which). These receptors originate from a male donor with ankylosing spondylitis or in good health (not recorded which). CDR3s include the opening cysteine and the closing phenylalanine or tryptophan. Fields, in order: J gene, D gene, V gene, clone size, CDR3 DNA, CDR3 protein. The D gene is left open where the match is weak. Clone sizes are given selectively: once, few, many, or a class where the clone is expanded.

TRBJ2-5 | TRBD2 | TRBV5-1 | many | TGCGCCAGCAGCTTGGAGACTAGCGGAGAGACCCAGTACTTC | CASSLETSGETQYF
TRBJ2-7 | TRBD1 | TRBV7-2 | many | TGTGCCAGCAGCGCCAACAGGGGTGGCTACGAGCAGTACTTC | CASSANRGGYEQYF
TRBJ2-1 | - | TRBV6-5 | many | TGTGCCACCATGGGCTCCTACAATGAGCAGTTCTTC | CATMGSYNEQFF
TRBJ1-4 | - | TRBV19 | many | TGTGCCAGTAGAATCCGCCAGGCTGCAACTAATGAAAAACTGTTTTTT | CASRIRQAATNEKLFF
TRBJ2-3 | TRBD2 | TRBV11-1 | - | TGTGCCAGCAGCTCCGTCTTGAGCGGGGGGTACCTCACAGATACGCAGTATTTT | CASSSVLSGGYLTDTQYF
TRBJ1-5 | - | TRBV29-1 | many | TGCAGCGTTAGTGGTGGGGGCGGCGATCAGCCCCAGCATTTT | CSVSGGGGDQPQHF
TRBJ1-5 | TRBD1 | TRBV20-1 | many | TGCAGTGCTAGAGCCGGGACAGAGAGGCAGCCCCAGCATTTT | CSARAGTERQPQHF
TRBJ2-3 | TRBD2 | TRBV9 | many | TGTGCCAGCAGCAACCACCTAGCGGGAGGTTACCGCCATACGCAGTATTTT | CASSNHLAGGYRHTQYF
TRBJ2-1 | - | TRBV24-1 | many | TGTGCCACCAGGTGGGGGGATGAGCAGTTCTTC | CATRWGDEQFF
TRBJ1-1 | TRBD1 | TRBV5-6 | many | TGTGCCAGCAGCGAGACAGGGGGCTCGGACACTGAAGCTTTCTTT | CASSETGGSDTEAFF
TRBJ2-7 | - | TRBV12-3/TRBV12-4 | many | TGTGCCAGCAGTTTAGCACCCTACGAGCAGTACTTC | CASSLAPYEQYF
TRBJ2-7 | - | TRBV10-3 | many | TGTGCCATCAGTGGACCGGGAGAAAACTCCTACGAGCAGTACTTC | CAISGPGENSYEQYF
TRBJ2-3 | - | TRBV4-3 | many | TGCGCCAGCAGCCAAGATTGGAGGGGGGAGGCCACAGATACGCAGTATTTT | CASSQDWRGEATDTQYF
TRBJ2-7 | TRBD1 | TRBV19 | few | TGTGCCAGTACCTCCCGGGACAGGGGGTACGAGCAGTACTTC | CASTSRDRGYEQYF
TRBJ2-3 | - | TRBV7-8 | large | TGTGCCAGCAGCTACATAGCGGCACGCACAGATACGCAGTATTTT | CASSYIAARTDTQYF
TRBJ1-5 | - | TRBV20-1 | - | TGCAGTGCTGTGGGACAATACAATCAGCCCCAGCATTTT | CSAVGQYNQPQHF
TRBJ1-1 | - | TRBV5-1 | many | TGCGCCAGCAGCTTGGCCGCGGGGAGGAACACTGAAGCTTTCTTT | CASSLAAGRNTEAFF
TRBJ2-1 | - | TRBV5-1 | many | TGCGCCAGCAGCCTCAGACAGGCCTACAATGAGCAGTTCTTC | CASSLRQAYNEQFF
TRBJ2-1 | - | TRBV6-2/TRBV6-3 | many | TGTGCCAGCAGTTACAGGATGCCCGCCAAAGGGCAGTTCTTC | CASSYRMPAKGQFF
TRBJ2-7 | - | TRBV2 | many | TGTGCCGGTTGGAGGGGGGGCTCCTACGAGCAGTACTTC | CAGWRGGSYEQYF
TRBJ2-1 | - | TRBV12-3/TRBV12-4 | many | TGTGCCAGCAGTTTCCAGGGACGCGTCCACTTC | CASSFQGRVHF
TRBJ1-1 | - | TRBV5-1 | many | TGCGCCAGCAGCTTGGCCCACTCGAACACTGAAGCTTTCTTT | CASSLAHSNTEAFF
TRBJ2-4 | - | TRBV19 | many | TGTGCCAGTAGTATAGAACAGCCCTACGTGCGAAACATTCAGTACTTC | CASSIEQPYVRNIQYF
TRBJ2-1 | - | TRBV6-1 | many | TGTGCCAGCAGTGAACTTGTCTACAATGAGCAGTTCTTC | CASSELVYNEQFF